A selection of T cell receptor beta chains follows, all from one sample in a study of OX40 agonist ivuxolimab in advanced cancers. Produced via immunoSEQ multiplex PCR; TCRdb's table is partial and in-frame only. This sample has tens of thousands of clones, with around 83% found just once. Sequences were derived from CD4+ or CD8+ T cells sorted from blood, sampled in a trial of the OX40 agonist ivuxolimab. The receptors originated from an adult with an advanced solid tumor such as melanoma, head and neck, liver or kidney cancer. CDR3s leave out the opening cysteine and the closing phenylalanine or tryptophan.

v_call cdr3_aa
TRBV9 ASSADATSVGGGEQF
TRBV4-2 ASSQGGARQF
TRBV7-6 ASSPGTSGSQETQY
TRBV9 ASSVSLGDRANTGELF
TRBV19 ASSHSASSTDTQY
TRBV28 ASSSSGAQTNEKLF
TRBV6-1 ASSATGDQPQH
TRBV14 ASSQGRTGRAFHYEQY
TRBV18 ASSLTSTDTQY
TRBV9 ASTLMGADYNEQF